The rows below give T cell receptor beta chains drawn from one sample of a study of identical twins. One entry per CDR3 protein, called by TCRdb with MiXCR from the 5' RACE reads. The sample consists of 540,000 or so distinct CDR3 sequences, 20% to 25% of them appearing once. These same data were also listed under a study on yellow fever vaccine responses in identical twins.

The sample taken for sequencing was CD4+ T cells sorted from blood. Receptor source: a woman between 18 and 29 years old in good health. Both conserved end residues are trimmed from each CDR3. The order of the fields is V gene, CDR3 protein.

TRBV12-3/TRBV12-4 ASSSSGTGAHEQY
TRBV7-9 ASSPEQGGTQY
TRBV2 DSSAGGNNQPQH
TRBV2 ASNRDRGSSSSGANVLT
TRBV4-1 ASSQDYPTSGDYYNEQF
TRBV4-2 ASSPGTGGFGETQY
TRBV5-1 ASSLGSGQKIETQY
TRBV9 ASSVERTSGVSDTQY
TRBV28 ASSLVQGSEAF
TRBV29-1 SCSGDKSTDTQY
TRBV9 ASSVTSSMEQF
TRBV5-1 ASSLSGGQGYHEQY
TRBV5-1 ASSEGQTRDTQY
TRBV29-1 SVEPEQY
TRBV12-3/TRBV12-4 ASTMGQMNTEAF
TRBV7-3 ASSLSRDVTDTQY
TRBV25-1 ASSHCNRIYEQY
TRBV5-6 ASSFQELYEQF
TRBV15 ATSTGKQETQY
TRBV12-3/TRBV12-4 ASSLRELGTKQF
TRBV28 VVGPPQETQY
TRBV12-3/TRBV12-4 ASSSVPGQGEKLF
TRBV29-1 SVEPSAAQY
TRBV24-1 ATSEGPTYNEQF
TRBV4-2 ASSQDTSGSYNEQF
TRBV5-1 ASSQERARSYEQY
TRBV7-8 ASSSRLGTLNNEQF
TRBV2 ASRGFGGSEF
TRBV12-3/TRBV12-4 ASSDVNNQPQH
TRBV5-1 ASSLARAGGIYEQY
TRBV24-1 ATSDSPRDRSNAQF
TRBV5-1 ASSFRARITDTQY
TRBV4-1 ASSQRGSAGANVLT
TRBV7-2 ASSADRHSYEQY
TRBV12-3/TRBV12-4 ASGGSGNTIY
TRBV18 ASSPPGAGNEKLF
TRBV5-1 ASSGGTSNTGELF
TRBV5-1 ASSPPLTGNQETQY
TRBV6-5 ASRYPGTGNTGELF
TRBV15 ATSIGTSVYEQY
TRBV6-1 ASSKFSGGAFGTGELF
TRBV5-1 ASSEGDRDNQPQH